This T cell receptor beta chain was found in a study of T cells in Graves' hyperthyroidism and ophthalmopathy (dated by TCRdb to about 2019). General notes on the study: Peripheral blood was sampled at the time of initial diagnosis, prior to any treatment. TCR V-J signatures able to tell the groups apart were searched for in a discovery cohort of 100 patients, of whom more than 40 had Graves' ophthalmopathy and about 60 had stable Graves' hyperthyroidism. Prospective prediction of ophthalmopathy was tested in an independent validation cohort consisting of 18 hyperthyroidism patients and around 17 patients who later progressed to ophthalmopathy. The 90 or so discovery patients were randomly split 7:3 into training and test sets. The study also compared thyroid tissue and blood T-cell repertoires from about six Graves' hyperthyroidism patients. After blood sampling, hyperthyroidism patients were treated with methimazole at a starting dose of 30 mg daily, and ophthalmopathy patients were treated with high-dose intravenous methylprednisolone. According to the paper, TCR Vbeta CDR3 sequencing was carried out on 135 peripheral blood samples, which came from under 50 ophthalmopathy, 75 to 80 hyperthyroidism and approximately 17 progressor patients.

This clonotype was seen many times. Its antigen target is currently unknown. Per-nucleotide qualities are absent, and no much larger clonotype sits a single base away. The TCR beta CDR3 regions were amplified from RNA transcripts. For the first round of RT-PCR on the TCR CDR3, the HTBI primer set was used together with the Qiagen OneStep RT-PCR kit. The libraries were constructed in a second round of multiplex PCR and then size-selected and purified. Libraries were sequenced paired-end with 100 bp reads on an Illumina HiSeq2000. In the paper's pipeline: SOAPnuke was used to process the raw data, removing reads that contained adapters or uncalled bases, had a mean Phred below 15, or lacked an exact match to the constant primer or identifier. High-quality paired reads were merged with COPE v1.2.5, and unique nucleotide sequences were defined as clonotypes. Clonotypes were aligned to IMGT TRBV, TRBD and TRBJ reference segments using MiTCR v1.1. The analysis included only V-J combinations with a frequency above 0.0001, which together covered roughly 99% of the repertoires. The TCS score was defined as the ratio of F50 (clonal expansion) to E x V (chaos), calculated using BLOSUM62-based TCRdist between CDR3 peptides within each V-J. Welch's t-statistics and random forest reduced around 510 V-J features to about 13, which were used in a naive Bayes classifier (R e1071). TCRdb handled the public reads itself, with Q25 trimming in fastp and clone calling in MiXCR, and kept productive beta chains. Records with the same CDR3 protein are collapsed into one entry carrying the most frequent genes and DNA. TCRdb, rather than the study authors, made the V and J calls. The sample table records a few hundred thousand distinct CDR3 sequences; around 20% of these occur just once. The ten top clones hold less than 30% of the sample.

V loses 3 bases of germline sequence and J loses 2 bases, and the interval between the two ends is 12 bases. CDR1 KGHDR and CDR2 SFDVKD are derived from the germline V gene. The CDR3 measures 16 amino acids from cysteine to phenylalanine. The entry retains the CDR3 DNA only, 48 bases that are in frame from base 1. What the work shows at the level of the full study, not this receptor alone: Most expanded thyroid clonotypes (frequency above 0.001) were also detected in blood, a finding suggesting that blood repertoires may reflect thyroid immune responses. Ophthalmopathy was separated from stable hyperthyroidism by a 13 V-J signature model, with approximately 90% sensitivity and about 81% specificity obtained in cross-validation and 80%/75% obtained in testing. No statistical method was used to fix the sample size in advance, and group allocation was not hidden from the investigators. During validation, the model predicted progression to ophthalmopathy a median of about 6.5 months ahead of onset, with more than 55% sensitivity and 72.22% specificity.

Graves' hyperthyroidism was defined as stable when no progression to ophthalmopathy occurred over 18 months of follow-up. The hyperthyroidism patients were between 18 and 65 years old and newly diagnosed, with a disease duration of less than 2 months. Patients with uncontrolled infections, other autoimmune diseases, pregnancy or lactation were excluded. Diagnoses were established on the basis of clinical symptoms, serum thyroxine and TRAb, thyroid ultrasound, and orbital computed tomography. PBMCs were separated from 10 ml of fresh peripheral blood using Ficoll-Paque density gradient centrifugation. Total RNA was extracted using Trizol reagent, and RNA quality was assessed on an Agilent 2100 Bioanalyzer.

Sample: blood. This TCR came from a man aged 18-30 years with Graves' hyperthyroidism. Recombination connected TRBV24-1 to TRBJ2-2; a tentative D match to TRBD2 spans 5 bases. Here is the DNA: TGTGCCACCAGTGATCTCGCGACGGGAAACACCGGGGAGCTGTTTTTT. It codes for CATSDLATGNTGELFF.